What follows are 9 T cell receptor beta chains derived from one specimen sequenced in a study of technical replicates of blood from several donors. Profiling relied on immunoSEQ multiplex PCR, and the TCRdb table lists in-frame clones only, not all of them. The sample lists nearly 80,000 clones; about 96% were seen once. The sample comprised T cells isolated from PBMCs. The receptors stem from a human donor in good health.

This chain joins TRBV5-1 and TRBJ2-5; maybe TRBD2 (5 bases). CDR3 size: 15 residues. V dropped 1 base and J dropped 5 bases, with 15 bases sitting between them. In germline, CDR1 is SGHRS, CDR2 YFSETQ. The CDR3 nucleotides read TGCGCCAGCAGCTTGTTCCTGGCGGAGGCCGAGACCCAGTACTTC. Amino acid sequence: CASSLFLAEAETQYF.

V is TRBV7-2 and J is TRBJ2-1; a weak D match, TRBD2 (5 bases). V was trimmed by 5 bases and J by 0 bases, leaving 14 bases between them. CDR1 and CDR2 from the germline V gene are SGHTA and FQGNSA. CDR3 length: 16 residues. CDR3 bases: TGTGCCAGCAGCGGAAGAGGGCGTTACTCCTACAATGAGCAGTTCTTC. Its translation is CASSGRGRYSYNEQFF.

The CDR3 sequence: CASSPSRLDGTDTQYF. The CDR3 nucleotides read TGTGCCAGCAGCCCAAGCCGACTAGATGGCACAGATACGCAGTATTTT. The chain joins TRBV7-3 to TRBJ2-3; tentative D call: TRBD2 (6 bases). The CDR3 runs 16 residues. The V and J ends lost 5 bases and 1 base respectively, with 16 bases between them. Germline values: CDR1 SGHTA, CDR2 FQGTGA.

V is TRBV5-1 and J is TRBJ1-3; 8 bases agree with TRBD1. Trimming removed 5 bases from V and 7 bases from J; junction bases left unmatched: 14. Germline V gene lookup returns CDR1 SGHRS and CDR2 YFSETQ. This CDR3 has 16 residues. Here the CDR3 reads CASRAAGGTGGNTIYF. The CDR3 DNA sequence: TGCGCCAGCAGAGCCGCTGGGGGGACAGGAGGGAACACCATATATTTT.

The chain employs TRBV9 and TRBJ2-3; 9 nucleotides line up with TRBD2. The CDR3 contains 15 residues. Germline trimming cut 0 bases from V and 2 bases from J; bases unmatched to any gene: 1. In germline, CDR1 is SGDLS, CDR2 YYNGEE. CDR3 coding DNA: TGTGCCAGCAGCGTAGCTAGCGGGGCCACAGATACGCAGTATTTT. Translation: CASSVASGATDTQYF.

Written as DNA, the CDR3 is TGTGCCAGCAGTTACACTATCGGGAGGACCTACGAGCAGTACTTC. Translation gives CASSYTIGRTYEQYF. The chain has TRBV6-5 and TRBJ2-7, with TRBD2 identical over 7 bases. V dropped 2 bases and J dropped 2; count of bases not matched to a gene: 6. The germline CDR1 and CDR2 sequences are MNHEY and SVGAGI. There are 15 residues in the CDR3.

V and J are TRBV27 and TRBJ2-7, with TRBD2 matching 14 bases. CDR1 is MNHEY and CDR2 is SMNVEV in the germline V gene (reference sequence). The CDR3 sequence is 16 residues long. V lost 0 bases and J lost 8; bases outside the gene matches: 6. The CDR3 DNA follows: TGTGCCAGCAGTTTATCTGGGACTAGCGGGAGAACGAAGCAGTACTTC. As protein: CASSLSGTSGRTKQYF.

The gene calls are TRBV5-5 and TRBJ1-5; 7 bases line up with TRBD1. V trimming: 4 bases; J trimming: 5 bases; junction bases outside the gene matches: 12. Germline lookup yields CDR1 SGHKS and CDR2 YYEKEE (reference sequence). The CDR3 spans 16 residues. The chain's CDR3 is CASSLFGTESDQPQHF. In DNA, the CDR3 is TGTGCCAGCAGCCTATTCGGGACAGAATCCGATCAGCCCCAGCATTTT.

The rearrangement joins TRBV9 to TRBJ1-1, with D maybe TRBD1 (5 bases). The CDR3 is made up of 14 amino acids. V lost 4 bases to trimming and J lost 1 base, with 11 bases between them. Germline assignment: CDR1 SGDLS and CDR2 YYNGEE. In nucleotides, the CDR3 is TGTGCCAGCAGCCCGGTGGGGGGGAACACTGAAGCTTTCTTT. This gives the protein CASSPVGGNTEAFF.